The 20 T cell receptor beta chains presented below share a single source sample, sequenced in a study of breast tumors, draining lymph nodes, adjacent tissues (dated by TCRdb to 2016 to 2017). Lymph node samples were obtained from the axillary draining lymph nodes of breast cancer patients. The receptor library was made with multiplex PCR. This sample was sequenced with an Illumina HiSeq 2000. Clones were called with MiXCR by TCRdb after fastp trimmed the public reads at Q25, and only in-frame beta chains were retained. Each entry is one CDR3 protein sequence, shown with its most common DNA and genes. This sample is represented by approximately 140,000 distinct CDR3 sequences; approximately 32% of them were singletons. Approximately 2.2% of the sample rests with the top ten. Sequencing input: axillary lymph node tissue. These receptors were collected from a female donor with breast cancer. Some clones in this sample may be carry-over from other donors' samples.

This clonotype has more than one count but fewer than ten. The CDR3 sequence: CASSLFWLNSGRAGELFF. CDR3 bases: TGTGCCAGCAGTTTATTTTGGCTGAATAGCGGCCGGGCCGGGGAGCTGTTTTTT. The chain employs TRBV28 and TRBJ2-2, with D possibly being TRBD2 (6 bases). Germline CDR1 is MDHEN and CDR2 is SYDVKM. This CDR3 has 18 amino acids. V dropped 1 base and J dropped 6 bases, with 21 bases sitting between them.

The chain is built from TRBV12-3 or TRBV12-4 and TRBJ1-2; possibly TRBD1 for D (5 bases). V lost 6 bases, J lost 4 bases, and 27 bases lay in between. The CDR3 runs to 18 residues. For the CDR3, the DNA is TGTGCCAGCAGCCCCTCGGGGGGGAGAGGCAGGGTGGTCTATGGCTACACCTTC. It specifies CASSPSGGRGRVVYGYTF.

Ten or more counts support this clonotype. The chain recombines TRBV4-3 with TRBJ2-3, with unresolved D. V was trimmed by 1 base and J by 4 bases, leaving 9 bases between them. From germline, CDR1 is LGHNA and CDR2 YSLEER. CDR3 length: 14 residues. CDR3 protein: CASSQAQLPDTQYF. The CDR3 DNA reads TGCGCCAGCAGCCAAGCGCAGCTACCAGATACGCAGTATTTT.

This clonotype was counted between two and nine times. A much bigger clone sits one base away, suggesting this may be a read error. The V and J genes are TRBV3-1 and TRBJ2-7; D not resolved. The germline gives CDR1 LGHDT, CDR2 YNNKEL (reference sequence). The CDR3 runs to 14 residues. This CDR3 reads CPSSQASQAREQYF. The CDR3 nucleotides read TGTCCCAGCAGCCAAGCCAGTCAGGCGCGCGAGCAGTACTTC.

Note on this clonotype: The conserved closing phenylalanine or tryptophan is absent in this CDR3, likely reflecting a read error. V usage is TRBV27 and J usage is TRBJ2-5; D remains ambiguous. Deletions cut 2 bases from V and 1 base from J, with 5 bases between. CDR1 and CDR2 from the germline V gene are MNHEY and SMNVEV (reference sequence). There are 13 residues in the CDR3. The CDR3 is CASSLVSQETQYL. The CDR3 DNA is TGTGCCAGCAGTTTAGTCAGCCAAGAGACCCAGTACCTC.

Ten or more counts support this clonotype. The junction departs from the called germline gene at one end, perhaps through a read error. The chain carries TRBV20-1 and TRBJ2-5; tentative D call: TRBD1 (6 bases). This CDR3 has 11 residues. The germline V gene encodes CDR1 DFQATT and CDR2 SNEGSKA (reference sequence). This CDR3 reads CSAPADRRPSF. The CDR3 DNA is TGCAGTGCTCCCGCTGACAGGCGACCGTCCTTC.

The rearrangement links TRBV30 to TRBJ1-6; 8 positions agree with TRBD1. V lost 5 bases to trimming and J lost 9 bases; unmatched junction nucleotides: 3. The CDR3 totals 12 residues. CDR1 is GTSNPN, CDR2 SVGIG, per germline (reference sequence). The CDR3 coding sequence is TGTGCCTGGGACAGGGGAGGTTCACCCCTCCACTTT. This codes for CAWDRGGSPLHF.

This clonotype was seen repeatedly, ten times or more. This sequence joins TRBV19 and TRBJ2-3; the D gene is possibly TRBD1 (6 bases). CDR1 LNHDA and CDR2 SQIVND come from the germline V gene (reference sequence). The CDR3 has 15 residues. Trimming stripped 3 bases from V and 2 bases from J, with 12 bases between. The DNA for the CDR3 is TGTGCCAGTAGTATTGCAGGGGTCCCCACAGATACGCAGTATTTT. Translating gives CASSIAGVPTDTQYF.

V and J are TRBV20-1 and TRBJ2-6; D is uncertain. The CDR3 loop spans 13 amino acids. Germline-derived CDR1 and CDR2 are DFQATT and SNEGSKA (reference sequence). Trimming took 5 bases from V and 0 from J, leaving 5 bases between them. The CDR3 here is CSAPRSGANVLTF. The CDR3 DNA reads TGCAGTGCTCCCCGCTCTGGGGCCAACGTCCTGACTTTC.

V and J are TRBV6-5 and TRBJ2-2; D is perhaps TRBD1 or TRBD2 (6 bases each). V lost 5 bases to trimming and J lost 3 bases, with 16 bases between them. Germline assignment: CDR1 MNHEY and CDR2 SVGAGI. The CDR3 consists of 16 residues. CDR3 nucleotides: TGTGCCAGCAGTCGCTCTTGGGGGGCAGACACCGGGGAGCTGTTTTTT. It encodes CASSRSWGADTGELFF.

The chain carries TRBV20-1 and TRBJ2-3; 10 bases map to TRBD2. Germline V gene lookup returns CDR1 DFQATT and CDR2 SNEGSKA (reference sequence). The CDR3 is 14 amino acids. V shed 1 base and J 6 bases; nucleotides not matched to a gene: 4. As DNA, the CDR3 is TGCAGTGCTAGAGTTAGCGGGGGGCCTGATACGCAGTATTTT. This gives the protein CSARVSGGPDTQYF.

At least ten counts were recorded for this clonotype. A much more abundant neighbour one base away suggests this may be a read error. This likely comes from a read error, as the CDR3 has no conserved phenylalanine or tryptophan at its end. V usage is TRBV20-1 and J usage is TRBJ1-2; perhaps TRBD1 as D (5 bases). From germline, CDR1 is DFQATT and CDR2 SNEGSKA (reference sequence). The CDR3 loop spans 10 amino acids. This CDR3 reads CRTGGAGYTS. CDR3 sequence (DNA): TGCAGGACCGGAGGGGCCGGCTACACCTCC.

The gene calls are TRBV12-3 or TRBV12-4 and TRBJ2-7; D may match TRBD1 or TRBD2 (5 bases each). The CDR3 contains 13 residues. The V end was cut by 8 bases, the J end by 3 bases, with 14 bases between. The CDR3 coding sequence is TGTGCCAGCCCTTTTGGGGGATACTACGAGCAGTACGTC. Its protein is CASPFGGYYEQYV.

Notes on this clonotype: A much bigger clone sits one base away, suggesting this may be a read error. This chain links TRBV6-2 or TRBV6-3 with TRBJ1-5; 8 bases map to TRBD1. The germline CDR1 and CDR2 sequences are MNHEY and SVGEGT. The CDR3 is 14 residues long. V dropped 10 bases and J dropped 2; count of bases not matched to a gene: 7. The CDR3 bases are TGTGCCACACAACCAGGGGGCGGCAATCAGCCCCAGCATTTT. Its translation: CATQPGGGNQPQHF.

The sample holds a few counts of this clonotype. This clone may be a read error of a much larger clone one base away. The rearrangement joins TRBV7-9 to TRBJ2-1, with a possible D match to TRBD1 (5 bases). Germline CDR1 SEHNR, CDR2 FQNEAQ (reference sequence). V lost 10 bases and J lost 9, with 25 bases in between. CDR3 length: 15 amino acids. The CDR3, as DNA: TGTGCCATCACCGCTGGGGTAAGGGGTTACGGTGAGCAGTTCTTC. It encodes CAITAGVRGYGEQFF.

There are many counts of this clonotype. A read error may explain this, as a much larger clone is one base away. The chain employs TRBV12-3 or TRBV12-4 and TRBJ1-2, with D possibly being TRBD1 (6 bases). V lost 3 bases and J 6 bases, leaving 14 bases between the germline ends. This CDR3 has 14 amino acids. CDR3 nucleotides: TGTGCCAGCAGTTTCGCGGAGGGGGTCCATGGCTACACCTTC. It is translated as CASSFAEGVHGYTF.

This clonotype occurred a few times. This may come from a read error, since a much larger clone is one base off. The V and J genes are TRBV6-5 and TRBJ2-1; TRBD1 aligns across 7 bases. Germline trimming cut 5 bases from V and 0 bases from J; bases unmatched to any gene: 7. The CDR3 has 16 residues. Looked up from germline, CDR1 is MNHEY and CDR2 is SVGAGI. The CDR3 nucleotides read TGTGCCAGCAGTCCACGGACAGGACGCTCCTACAATGAGCAGTTCTTC. It specifies CASSPRTGRSYNEQFF.

This clonotype was seen repeatedly, ten times or more. The V and J genes are TRBV20-1 and TRBJ1-6, with TRBD1 matching over 9 bases. V gave up 3 bases and J gave up 10 bases; unmatched junction bases: 7. This CDR3 has 14 amino acids. The germline CDR1 and CDR2 sequences are DFQATT and SNEGSKA (reference sequence). The CDR3 bases are TGCAGTGCTAGTGCAGGACAGGGGACGTCACCCCTCCACTTT. It specifies CSASAGQGTSPLHF.

This clonotype has a count of ten or more. The chain has TRBV10-3 and TRBJ1-5; maybe TRBD1 (6 bases). Germline V gene lookup returns CDR1 ENHRY and CDR2 SYGVKD. Trimming removed 4 bases from V and 6 bases from J, with 13 bases in between. CDR3 length: 14 amino acids. Written as DNA, the CDR3 is TGTGCCATCAGTGTGTCAGGGGATGGTCAGCCCCAGCATTTT. This translates into CAISVSGDGQPQHF.

The gene calls are TRBV2 and TRBJ2-5; either TRBD1 or TRBD2 may fit D (5 bases each). The CDR3 extends over 14 amino acids. V gave up 8 bases and J gave up 5 bases, with 18 bases separating them. Germline-derived CDR1 and CDR2 are SNHLY and FYNNEI. The CDR3 nucleotides read TGTGCCAGCGACGTGCAGTGGGGGTTGGAGACCCAGTACTTC. Protein sequence: CASDVQWGLETQYF.